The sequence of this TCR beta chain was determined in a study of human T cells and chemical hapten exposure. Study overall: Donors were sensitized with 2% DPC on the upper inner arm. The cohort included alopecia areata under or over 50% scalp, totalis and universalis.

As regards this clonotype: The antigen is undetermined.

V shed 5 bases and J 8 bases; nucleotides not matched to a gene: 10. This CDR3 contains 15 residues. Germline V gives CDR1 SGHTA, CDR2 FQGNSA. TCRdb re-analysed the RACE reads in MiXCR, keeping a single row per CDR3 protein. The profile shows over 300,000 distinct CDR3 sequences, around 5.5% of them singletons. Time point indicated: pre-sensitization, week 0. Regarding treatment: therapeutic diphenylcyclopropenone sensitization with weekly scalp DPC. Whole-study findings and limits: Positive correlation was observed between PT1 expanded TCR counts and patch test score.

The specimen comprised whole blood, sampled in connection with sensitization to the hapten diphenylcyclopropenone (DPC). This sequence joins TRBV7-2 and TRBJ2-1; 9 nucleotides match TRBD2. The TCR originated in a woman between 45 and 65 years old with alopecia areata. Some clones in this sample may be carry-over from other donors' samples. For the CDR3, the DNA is TGTGCCAGCAGCGTATCTAGCGGGGCCTGGGATGAGCAGTTCTTC. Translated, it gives CASSVSSGAWDEQFF.